Sequencing of this T cell receptor (beta chain) was carried out in a study of regulatory T cells in long-lasting Graves disease. Overall study findings and caveats: Persistent patients shared some 2,500 public clonotypes among themselves. Newly diagnosed patients shared fewer, at nearly 1,000. Relative to newly diagnosed Graves' patients, persistent ones had lower TCR diversity. Persistent disease favored TRBV28, TRBJ1-2 and TRBJ2-5.

This clonotype was seen repeatedly, ten times or more. Its target is unknown. Indicated time point: persistent/refractory GD, antithyroid drugs over 5 years with positive TRAb. The TCR library used RNA extracted from PBMCs. Guidelines of the American Thyroid Association were used to diagnose Graves' disease. Arm-PCR of CDR3 regions and iRepertoire HTBI primers were the basis on which TCR beta libraries were built. TCRdb passed the multiplex PCR reads through MiXCR, listing each CDR3 protein once. The sample consists of approximately 400,000 distinct CDR3 sequences, around a quarter of them appearing once. The CDR3 consists of 16 residues. V gave up 7 bases and J gave up 0 bases, with 15 bases separating them. The germline V gene has CDR1 MDHEN and CDR2 SYDVKM.

The rearrangement uses TRBV28 and TRBJ2-2; D unclear. The clonotype originates from a female donor with Graves disease. Sample: peripheral blood mononuclear cells (PBMCs), taken when the disease was refractory, from a patient treated with antithyroid drugs. The CDR3 sequence: CASNQTPPTNTGELFF. CDR3 nucleotides: TGTGCCAGCAATCAAACCCCTCCAACGAACACCGGGGAGCTGTTTTTT. Supplemented by reference TRBV28 and TRBJ2-2, the full variable domain reads DVKVTQSSRYLVKRTGEKVFLECVQDMDHENMFWYRQDPGLGLRLIYFSYDVKMKEKGDIPEGYSVSREKKERFSLILESASTNQTSMYLCASNQTPPTNTGELFFGEGSRLTVL.